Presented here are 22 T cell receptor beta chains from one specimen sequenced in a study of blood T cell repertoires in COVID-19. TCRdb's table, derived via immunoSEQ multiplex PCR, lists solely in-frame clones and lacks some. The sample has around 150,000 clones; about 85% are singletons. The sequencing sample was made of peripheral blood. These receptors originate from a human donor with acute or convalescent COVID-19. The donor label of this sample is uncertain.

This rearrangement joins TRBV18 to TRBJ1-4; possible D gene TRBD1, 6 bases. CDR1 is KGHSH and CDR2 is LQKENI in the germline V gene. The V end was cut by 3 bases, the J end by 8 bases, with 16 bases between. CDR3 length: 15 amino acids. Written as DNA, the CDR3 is TGTGCCAGCTCACCTCAACAGGGCTTTAACGAAAAACTGTTTTTT. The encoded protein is CASSPQQGFNEKLFF.

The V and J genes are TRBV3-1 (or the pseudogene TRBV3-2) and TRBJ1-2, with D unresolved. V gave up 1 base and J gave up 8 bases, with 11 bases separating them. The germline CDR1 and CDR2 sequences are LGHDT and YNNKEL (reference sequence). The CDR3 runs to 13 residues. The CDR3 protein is CASSQGQREGYTF. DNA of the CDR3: TGTGCCAGCAGCCAAGGACAAAGGGAGGGCTACACCTTC.

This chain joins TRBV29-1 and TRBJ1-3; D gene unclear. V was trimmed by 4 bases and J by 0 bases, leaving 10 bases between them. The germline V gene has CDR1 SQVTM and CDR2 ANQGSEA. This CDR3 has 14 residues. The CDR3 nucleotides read TGCAGCGTTGTTCATGGGCCCTCTGGAAACACCATATATTTT. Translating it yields CSVVHGPSGNTIYF.

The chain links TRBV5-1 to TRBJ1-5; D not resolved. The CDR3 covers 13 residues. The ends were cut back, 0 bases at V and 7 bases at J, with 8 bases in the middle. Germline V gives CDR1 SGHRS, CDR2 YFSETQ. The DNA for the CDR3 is TGCGCCAGCAGCTTGGCCGAGGGACAGCCCCAGCATTTT. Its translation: CASSLAEGQPQHF.

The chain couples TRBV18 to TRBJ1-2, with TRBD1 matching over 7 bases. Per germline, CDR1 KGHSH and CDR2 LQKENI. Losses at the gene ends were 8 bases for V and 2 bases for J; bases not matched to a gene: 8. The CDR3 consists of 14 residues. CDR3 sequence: CASLSGQTNYGYTF. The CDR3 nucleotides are TGTGCCAGCCTTTCGGGACAGACGAACTATGGCTACACCTTC.

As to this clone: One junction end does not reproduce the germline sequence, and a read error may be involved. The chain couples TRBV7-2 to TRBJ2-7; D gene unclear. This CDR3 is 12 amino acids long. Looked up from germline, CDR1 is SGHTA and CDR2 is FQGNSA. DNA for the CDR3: TGTGCCAGCGGCTTACTCTACTACGAGCAGTACTTC. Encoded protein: CASGLLYYEQYF.

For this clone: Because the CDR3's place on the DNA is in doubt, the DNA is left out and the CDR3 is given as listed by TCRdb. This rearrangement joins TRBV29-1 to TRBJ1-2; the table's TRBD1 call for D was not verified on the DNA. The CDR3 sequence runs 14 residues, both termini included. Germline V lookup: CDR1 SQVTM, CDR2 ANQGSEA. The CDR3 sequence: CSVAPGAGQGAGTF.

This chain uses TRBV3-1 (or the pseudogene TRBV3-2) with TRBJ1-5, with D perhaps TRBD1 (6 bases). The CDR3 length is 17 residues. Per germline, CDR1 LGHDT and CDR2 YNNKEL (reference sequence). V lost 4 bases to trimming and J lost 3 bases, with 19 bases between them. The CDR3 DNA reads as TGTGCCAGCAGCCTCGGAGGGGGGGGCGCGGACAATCAGCCCCAGCATTTT. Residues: CASSLGGGGADNQPQHF.

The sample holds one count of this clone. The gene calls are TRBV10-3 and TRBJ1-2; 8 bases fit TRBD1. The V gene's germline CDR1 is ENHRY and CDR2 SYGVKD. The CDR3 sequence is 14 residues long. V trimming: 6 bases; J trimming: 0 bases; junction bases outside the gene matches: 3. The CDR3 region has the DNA TGTGCCATCAGAACAGGGGGGACTAACTATGGCTACACCTTC. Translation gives CAIRTGGTNYGYTF.

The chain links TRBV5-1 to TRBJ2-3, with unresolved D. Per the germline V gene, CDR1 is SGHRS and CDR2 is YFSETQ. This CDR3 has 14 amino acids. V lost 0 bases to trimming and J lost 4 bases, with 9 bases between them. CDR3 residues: CASSLATGADTQYF. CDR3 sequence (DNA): TGCGCCAGCAGCTTGGCGACTGGCGCAGATACGCAGTATTTT.

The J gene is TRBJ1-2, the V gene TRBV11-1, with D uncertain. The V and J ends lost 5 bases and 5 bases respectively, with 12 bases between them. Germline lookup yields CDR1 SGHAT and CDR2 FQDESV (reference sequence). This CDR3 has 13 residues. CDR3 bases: TGTGCCAGCAGCCTACAGTACGATTATGGCTACACCTTC. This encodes CASSLQYDYGYTF.

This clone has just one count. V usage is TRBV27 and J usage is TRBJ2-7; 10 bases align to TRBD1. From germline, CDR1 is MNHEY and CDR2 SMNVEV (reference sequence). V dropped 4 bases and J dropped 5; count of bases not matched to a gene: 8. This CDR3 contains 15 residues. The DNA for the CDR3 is TGTGCCAGCAGTTCACCCGGGACAGGGGAGGACGAGCAGTACTTC. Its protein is CASSSPGTGEDEQYF.

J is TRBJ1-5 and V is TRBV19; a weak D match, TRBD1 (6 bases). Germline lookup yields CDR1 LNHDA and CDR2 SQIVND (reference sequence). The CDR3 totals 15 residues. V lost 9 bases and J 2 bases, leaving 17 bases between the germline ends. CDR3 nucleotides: TGTGCCAGCCTTTCCACAGGGTATCGCAATCAGCCCCAGCATTTT. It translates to CASLSTGYRNQPQHF.

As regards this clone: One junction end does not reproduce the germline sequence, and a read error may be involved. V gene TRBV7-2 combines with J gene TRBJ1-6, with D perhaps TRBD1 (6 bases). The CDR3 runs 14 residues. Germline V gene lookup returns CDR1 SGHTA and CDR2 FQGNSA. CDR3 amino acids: CASSLGVTGGRMNF. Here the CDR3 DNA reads TGTGCCAGCAGCTTAGGGGTGACAGGCGGAAGAATGAACTTT.

This CDR3 reads CASRPPSGGAHEQYF. The CDR3 DNA sequence: TGTGCCAGCAGACCTCCTAGCGGGGGGGCCCACGAGCAGTACTTC. The chain joins TRBV7-2 to TRBJ2-7; 12 positions match TRBD2. The CDR3 extends over 15 amino acids. CDR1 and CDR2 from the germline V gene are SGHTA and FQGNSA. The V gene end was trimmed by 6 bases and the J gene end by 5 bases; junction bases not matched to a gene: 8.

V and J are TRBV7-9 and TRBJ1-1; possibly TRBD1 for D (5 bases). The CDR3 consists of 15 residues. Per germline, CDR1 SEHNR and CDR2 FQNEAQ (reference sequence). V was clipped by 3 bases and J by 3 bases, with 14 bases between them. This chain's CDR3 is CASSLGQTYHTEAFF. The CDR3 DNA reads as TGTGCCAGCAGCTTGGGGCAGACCTATCACACTGAAGCTTTCTTT.

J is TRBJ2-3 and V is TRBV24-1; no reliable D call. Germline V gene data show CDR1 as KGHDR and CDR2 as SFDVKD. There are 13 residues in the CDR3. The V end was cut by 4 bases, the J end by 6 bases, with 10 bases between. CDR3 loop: CATSDPPVDTQYF. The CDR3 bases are TGTGCCACCAGTGACCCCCCCGTTGATACGCAGTATTTT.

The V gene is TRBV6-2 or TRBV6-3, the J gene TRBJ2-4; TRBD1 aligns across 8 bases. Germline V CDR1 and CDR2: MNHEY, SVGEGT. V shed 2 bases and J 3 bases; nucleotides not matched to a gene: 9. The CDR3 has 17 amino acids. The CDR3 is CASSYPINRGSKNIQYF. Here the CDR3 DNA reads TGTGCCAGCAGTTACCCTATTAACAGGGGGAGCAAAAACATTCAGTACTTC.

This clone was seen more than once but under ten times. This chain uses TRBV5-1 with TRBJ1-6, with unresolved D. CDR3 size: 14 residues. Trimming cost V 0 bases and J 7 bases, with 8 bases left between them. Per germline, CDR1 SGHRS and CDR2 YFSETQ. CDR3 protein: CASSLAGRNSPLHF. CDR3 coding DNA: TGCGCCAGCAGCTTGGCCGGGAGGAATTCACCCCTCCACTTT.

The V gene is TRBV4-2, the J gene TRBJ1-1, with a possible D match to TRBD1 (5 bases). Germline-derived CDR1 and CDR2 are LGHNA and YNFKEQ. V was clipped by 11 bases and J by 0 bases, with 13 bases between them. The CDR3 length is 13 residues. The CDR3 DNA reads TGTGCCGCATCGACAGATTTGAACACTGAAGCTTTCTTT. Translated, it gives CAASTDLNTEAFF.

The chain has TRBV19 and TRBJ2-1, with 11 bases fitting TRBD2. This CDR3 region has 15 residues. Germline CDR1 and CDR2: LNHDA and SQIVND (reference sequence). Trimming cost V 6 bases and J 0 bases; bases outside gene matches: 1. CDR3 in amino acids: CASRLAGGSYNEQFF. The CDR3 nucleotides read TGTGCCAGTAGGCTAGCGGGGGGCTCCTACAATGAGCAGTTCTTC.

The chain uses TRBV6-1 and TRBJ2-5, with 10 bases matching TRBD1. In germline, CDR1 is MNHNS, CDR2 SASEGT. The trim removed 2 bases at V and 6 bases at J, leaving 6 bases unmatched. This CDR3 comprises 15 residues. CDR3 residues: CASSESDRGIKTQYF. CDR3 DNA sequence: TGTGCCAGCAGTGAATCGGACAGGGGGATCAAGACCCAGTACTTC.